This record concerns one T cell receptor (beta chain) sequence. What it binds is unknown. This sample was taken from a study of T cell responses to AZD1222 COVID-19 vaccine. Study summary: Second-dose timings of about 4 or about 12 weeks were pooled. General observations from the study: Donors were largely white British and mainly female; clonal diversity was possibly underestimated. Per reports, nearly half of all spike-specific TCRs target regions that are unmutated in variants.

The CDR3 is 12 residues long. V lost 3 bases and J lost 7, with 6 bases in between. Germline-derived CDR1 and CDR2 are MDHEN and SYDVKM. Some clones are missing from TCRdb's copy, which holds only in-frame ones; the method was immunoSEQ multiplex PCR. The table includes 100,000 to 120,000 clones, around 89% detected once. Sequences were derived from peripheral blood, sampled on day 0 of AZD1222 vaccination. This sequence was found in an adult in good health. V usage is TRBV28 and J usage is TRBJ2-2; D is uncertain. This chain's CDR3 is CASSFSFGELFF. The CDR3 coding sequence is TGTGCCAGCAGTTTCAGCTTCGGGGAGCTGTTTTTT.